The 5 T cell receptor beta chains below all came from one sample that was sequenced in a study of shared T cell receptors in the human thymus. Clones were sequenced by immunoSEQ multiplex PCR, and TCRdb holds only the in-frame ones, with some missing. The sample lists hundreds of thousands of clones, more than 70% occurring once. These data were likewise used in another study, on human thymus T cells.

Sequenced: thymocytes. Receptors originate from a boy under two years old with a congenital heart defect.

This clone was seen a few times. The rearrangement uses TRBV4-3 and TRBJ2-3; TRBD2 agrees at 9 bases. The CDR3 extends over 18 amino acids. The V gene's germline CDR1 is LGHNA and CDR2 YSLEER. V lost 4 bases, J lost 3 bases, and 14 bases stayed unmatched. The CDR3 reads CASSPGRTKREATDTQYF. The CDR3 DNA reads as TGCGCCAGCAGCCCCGGGAGGACTAAGCGGGAGGCGACAGATACGCAGTATTTT.

The V and J genes are TRBV30 and TRBJ1-2; no reliable D call. Germline V gene lookup returns CDR1 GTSNPN and CDR2 SVGIG (reference sequence). CDR3 length: 13 residues. This CDR3 is CFLRTPANYGYTF. Written as DNA, the CDR3 is TGTTTCCTTCGGACTCCCGCTAACTATGGCTACACCTTC.

The genes are TRBV5-1 and TRBJ2-2; D possibly corresponds to TRBD2 (6 bases). This CDR3 region has 15 residues. V lost 2 bases and J lost 3, with 11 bases in between. Looked up from germline, CDR1 is SGHRS and CDR2 is YFSETQ. The CDR3 here is CASSFWERDTGELFF. CDR3 coding DNA: TGCGCCAGCAGCTTTTGGGAGCGGGACACCGGGGAGCTGTTTTTT.

This chain's CDR3 is CSVPPIQGRDEKLFF. DNA of the CDR3: TGCAGCGTTCCCCCCATACAGGGACGAGATGAAAAACTGTTTTTT. The chain links TRBV29-1 to TRBJ1-4; TRBD1 might be the D (6 bases). The CDR3 has 15 residues. Between the trimmed V and J ends, which lost 5 bases and 6 bases, there was a span of 19 bases. Germline V gene sequence: CDR1 SQVTM, CDR2 ANQGSEA.

This chain links TRBV9 with TRBJ1-1; D might be TRBD1 (6 bases). The ends were cut back, 3 bases at V and 0 bases at J, with 21 bases in the middle. The germline V gene has CDR1 SGDLS and CDR2 YYNGEE. This CDR3 region has 18 residues. The chain's CDR3 is CASSGGPGHLAMNTEAFF. Written as DNA, the CDR3 is TGTGCCAGCAGCGGAGGACCGGGACATCTTGCGATGAACACTGAAGCTTTCTTT.